The TCR beta chain described here comes from a study of cytomegalovirus exposure and HLA in healthy donors. Study-wide results and caveats: Among TCR beta chains, those listed as cytomegalovirus-associated numbered around 180.

The V gene end was trimmed by 10 bases and the J gene end by 3 bases; junction bases not matched to a gene: 10. The CDR3 length is 15 residues. Germline V CDR1 and CDR2: ENHRY, SYGVKD. TCRdb's table, derived via immunoSEQ multiplex PCR, lists solely in-frame clones and lacks some. This sample has some 150,000 clones, with approximately 94% found just once. Comment on this clone: The antigen is not known.

The donors were part of the validation cohort, which consisted of about 120 subjects and was separate from the first cohort of roughly 620 subjects. This TCR came from a man between 18 and 29 years old in good health and CMV-seropositive. The chain links TRBV10-3 to TRBJ2-3; 10 bases align to TRBD2. The sequenced sample consisted of PBMCs. DNA of the CDR3: TGTGCCACCTCTCCCCTAGCGGGAGTAACAGATACGCAGTATTTT. It is translated as CATSPLAGVTDTQYF.